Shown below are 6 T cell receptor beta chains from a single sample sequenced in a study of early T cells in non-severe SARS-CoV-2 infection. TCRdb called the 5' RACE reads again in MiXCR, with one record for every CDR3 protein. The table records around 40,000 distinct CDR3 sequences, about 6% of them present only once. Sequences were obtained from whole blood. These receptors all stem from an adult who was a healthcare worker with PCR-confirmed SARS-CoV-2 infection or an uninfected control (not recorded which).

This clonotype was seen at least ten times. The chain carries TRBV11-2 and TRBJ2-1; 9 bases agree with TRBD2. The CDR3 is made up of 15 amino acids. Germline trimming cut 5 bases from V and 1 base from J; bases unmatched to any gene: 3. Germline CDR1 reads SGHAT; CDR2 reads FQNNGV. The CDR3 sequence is CASSIAGVSYNEQFF. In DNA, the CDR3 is TGTGCCAGCAGCATAGCGGGAGTGTCCTACAATGAGCAGTTCTTC.

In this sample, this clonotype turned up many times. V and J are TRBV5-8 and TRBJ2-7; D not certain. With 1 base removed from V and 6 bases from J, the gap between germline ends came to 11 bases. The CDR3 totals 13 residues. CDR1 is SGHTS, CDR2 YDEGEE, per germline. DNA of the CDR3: TGTGCCAGCAGCTTGCGCAGGCGGCCCGAGCAGTACTTC. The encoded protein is CASSLRRRPEQYF.

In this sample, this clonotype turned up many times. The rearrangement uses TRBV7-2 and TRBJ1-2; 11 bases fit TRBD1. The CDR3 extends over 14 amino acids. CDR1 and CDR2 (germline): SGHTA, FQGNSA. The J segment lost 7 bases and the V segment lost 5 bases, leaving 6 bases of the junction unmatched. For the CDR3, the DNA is TGTGCCAGCAGCACGGGACAGGGGGAAGGTGGCTACACCTTC. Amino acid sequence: CASSTGQGEGGYTF.

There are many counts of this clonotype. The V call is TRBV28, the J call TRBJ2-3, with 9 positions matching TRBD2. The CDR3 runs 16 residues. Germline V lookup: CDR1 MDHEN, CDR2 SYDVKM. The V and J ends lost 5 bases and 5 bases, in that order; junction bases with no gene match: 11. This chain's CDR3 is CASSHPGLALGDTQYF. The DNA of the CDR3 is TGTGCCAGCAGTCATCCGGGACTAGCCTTGGGAGATACGCAGTATTTT.

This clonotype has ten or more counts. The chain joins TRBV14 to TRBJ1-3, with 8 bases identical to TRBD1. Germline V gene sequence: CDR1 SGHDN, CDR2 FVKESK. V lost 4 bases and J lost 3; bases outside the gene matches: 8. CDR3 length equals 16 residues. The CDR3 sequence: CASSPDRGIYGNTIYF. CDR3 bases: TGTGCCAGCAGCCCCGACAGGGGAATATATGGAAACACCATATATTTT.

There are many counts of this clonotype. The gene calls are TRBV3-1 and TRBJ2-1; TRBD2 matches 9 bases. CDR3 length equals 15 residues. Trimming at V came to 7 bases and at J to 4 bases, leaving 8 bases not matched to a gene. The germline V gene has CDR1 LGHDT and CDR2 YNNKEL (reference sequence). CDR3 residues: CASTGSSGNYNEQFF. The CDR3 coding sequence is TGTGCCAGCACGGGCTCTAGCGGGAATTACAATGAGCAGTTCTTC.